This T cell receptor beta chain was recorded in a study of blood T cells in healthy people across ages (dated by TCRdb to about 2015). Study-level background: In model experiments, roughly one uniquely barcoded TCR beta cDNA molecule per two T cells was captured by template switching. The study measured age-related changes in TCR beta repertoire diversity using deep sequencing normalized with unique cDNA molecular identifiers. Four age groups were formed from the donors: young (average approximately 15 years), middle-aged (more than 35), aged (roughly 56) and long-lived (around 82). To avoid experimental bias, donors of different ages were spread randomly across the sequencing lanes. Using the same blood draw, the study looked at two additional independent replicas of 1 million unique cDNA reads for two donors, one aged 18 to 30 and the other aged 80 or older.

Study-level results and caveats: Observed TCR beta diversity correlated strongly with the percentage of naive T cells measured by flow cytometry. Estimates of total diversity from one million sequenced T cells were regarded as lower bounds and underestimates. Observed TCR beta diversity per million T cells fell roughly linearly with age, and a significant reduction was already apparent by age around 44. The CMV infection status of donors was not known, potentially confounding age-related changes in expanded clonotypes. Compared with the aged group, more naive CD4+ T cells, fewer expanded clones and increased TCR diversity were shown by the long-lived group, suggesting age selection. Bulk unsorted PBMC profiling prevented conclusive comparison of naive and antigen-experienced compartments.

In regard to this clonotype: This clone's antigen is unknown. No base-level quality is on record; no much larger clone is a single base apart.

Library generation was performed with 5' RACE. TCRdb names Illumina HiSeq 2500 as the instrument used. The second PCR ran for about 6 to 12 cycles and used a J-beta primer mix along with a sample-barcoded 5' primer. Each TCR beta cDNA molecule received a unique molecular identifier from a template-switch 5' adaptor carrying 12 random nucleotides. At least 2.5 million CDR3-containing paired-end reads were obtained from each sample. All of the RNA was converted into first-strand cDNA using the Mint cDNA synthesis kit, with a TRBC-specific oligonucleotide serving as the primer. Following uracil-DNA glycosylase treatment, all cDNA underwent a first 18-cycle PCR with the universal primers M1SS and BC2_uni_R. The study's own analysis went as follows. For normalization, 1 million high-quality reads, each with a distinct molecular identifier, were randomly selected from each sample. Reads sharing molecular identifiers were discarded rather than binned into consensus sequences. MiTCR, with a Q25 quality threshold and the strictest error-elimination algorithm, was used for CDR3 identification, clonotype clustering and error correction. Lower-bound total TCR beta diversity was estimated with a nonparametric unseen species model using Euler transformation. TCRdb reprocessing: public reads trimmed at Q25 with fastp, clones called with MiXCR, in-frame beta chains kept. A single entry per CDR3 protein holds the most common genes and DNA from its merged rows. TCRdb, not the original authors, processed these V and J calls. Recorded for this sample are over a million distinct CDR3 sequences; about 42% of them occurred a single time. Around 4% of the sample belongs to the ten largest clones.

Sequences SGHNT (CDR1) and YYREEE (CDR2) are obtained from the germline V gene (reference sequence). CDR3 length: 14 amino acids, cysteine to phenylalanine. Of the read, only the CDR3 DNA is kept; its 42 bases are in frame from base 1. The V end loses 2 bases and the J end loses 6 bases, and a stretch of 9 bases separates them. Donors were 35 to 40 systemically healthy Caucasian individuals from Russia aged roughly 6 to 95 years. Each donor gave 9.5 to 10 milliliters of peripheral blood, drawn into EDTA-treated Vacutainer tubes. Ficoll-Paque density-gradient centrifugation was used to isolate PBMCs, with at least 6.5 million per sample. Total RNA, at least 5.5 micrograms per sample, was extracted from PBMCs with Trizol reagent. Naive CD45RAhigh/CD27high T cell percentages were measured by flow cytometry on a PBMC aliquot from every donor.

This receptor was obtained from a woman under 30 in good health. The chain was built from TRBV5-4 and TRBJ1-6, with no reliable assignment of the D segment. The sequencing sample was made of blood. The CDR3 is CASSFQYPNSPLHF. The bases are TGTGCCAGCAGCTTCCAGTATCCTAATTCACCCCTCCACTTT.